The source of this TCR beta chain is a study of blood T cell repertoires in COVID-19. Trimming cost V 4 bases and J 11 bases, with 22 bases left between them. Germline V gene sequence: CDR1 SGDLS, CDR2 YYNGEE. The CDR3 is made up of 16 amino acids. Generated by immunoSEQ multiplex PCR, the TCRdb table keeps only in-frame clones and is missing some. The sample comprises about 180,000 clones, roughly 90% of which are singletons, and roughly 1.4% rests with the top ten. The rearrangement links TRBV9 to TRBJ1-6; D not resolved. The TCR originated in a woman between 50 and 59 years old with acute or convalescent COVID-19. Sequencing used peripheral blood. For the CDR3, the DNA is TGTGCCAGCAGCACCCACTCGACTAACCGGGGAACACCCCTCCACTTT. Amino acid sequence: CASSTHSTNRGTPLHF.